This TCR beta chain was observed in a study of blood T cell repertoires in COVID-19 (dated by TCRdb to the early 2020s). Turning to the overall study: The collaborator samples originated in the United States, Italy and Spain and spanned the acute and convalescent phases of COVID-19. A de-identified subject ID, COVID-19 status, age in years and sex were almost always included in the sample metadata. Samples were obtained from the ongoing ImmuneRACE study (first 160 participants) and from approximately 1,200 subjects provided by 6 global collaborators. The prospective study material was composed of cDNA or gDNA derived from T cells, B-cell-depleted T cells, or PBMCs. Where HLA class I and class II types were available, the types were taken from metadata supplied by the sample provider, not from assay-based typing. The repertoires were released in a freely available public database meant as a resource for research on the immune response to SARS-CoV-2. Subjects who had been exposed to COVID-19, were actively infected with it, or had recovered from it provided the deeply sampled blood TCRbeta repertoires that made up the dataset.

TCRbeta CDR3 regions were amplified from genomic DNA using the immunoSEQ Assay, a bias-controlled multiplex PCR. In the paper's pipeline: Nucleated cell counts per sample were estimated from amplification of reference gene primers within the assay. Sequence reads were collapsed and filtered to measure the absolute abundance of every unique TCRbeta CDR3 rearrangement. For each sample, productive Simpson clonality was calculated as the square root of Simpson's diversity index over productive rearrangements. TCRdb carries this immuneACCESS record with in-frame sequences only. Its versions omit some clonotypes, under half of them owing to an unresolved V gene in the studies checked, with the rest unexplained. The D gene and trimming were derived from the DNA, and the V and J assignments and clone size from that table. This sample has about 210,000 clones in its table, and roughly 86% of those were observed once. The ten largest make up less than 15% of the sample.

The germline V gene gives CDR1 as LGHNA and CDR2 as YNFKEQ. From the cysteine through the phenylalanine, the CDR3 covers 16 amino acids. This entry keeps only the CDR3 DNA: 48 bases, framed from base 1. V gives up 2 bases and J gives up 2 bases, and the segment between their germline ends measures 14 bases. The investigation overall reported the following: How much clinical and demographic metadata was included differed by source and by participant, and the metadata was provided uncurated.

Collaborating institutions collected whole blood in K2EDTA tubes following their own protocols. For TCRbeta analysis, collaborators shipped samples in one of three forms: frozen whole blood, isolated PBMCs, or DNA extracted from either of those sample types. This clone was detected a few times. There is no known antigen for this receptor. Base qualities are not provided; no much larger clone lies one nucleotide away. The chain employs TRBV4-2 and TRBJ2-3; TRBD1 might be the D gene, on 6 matching bases. The source of this sequence is a woman aged 40 to 50 with acute or convalescent COVID-19. Sequencing used peripheral blood. The CDR3 in this case is CASSQQSAGVTDTQYF. The sequenced DNA is TGTGCCAGCAGCCAACAATCGGCAGGGGTCACAGATACGCAGTATTTT.